This TCR beta chain was observed in a study of T cell changes during pregnancy in multiple sclerosis. Generated by immunoSEQ multiplex PCR, the TCRdb table keeps only in-frame clones and is missing some. The sample has about 46,000 clones, more than 85% seen once. This clone came up once. The germline gives CDR1 SGHNT, CDR2 YYREEE (reference sequence). This CDR3 comprises 16 residues. The junction had 5 bases not matched to a gene; V was cut back by 0 bases and J by 5 bases. The clonotype was recovered from a female donor with multiple sclerosis, enrolled in a pregnancy study. The V gene is TRBV5-4, the J gene TRBJ2-1, with 10 bases that match TRBD1. Specimen: CD4+ T cells from peripheral blood mononuclear cells, collected after pregnancy. In DNA, the CDR3 is TGTGCCAGCAGCTTGGGGGACAGGGGCTGGAACAATGAGCAGTTCTTC. This translates into CASSLGDRGWNNEQFF.